Below, 26 T cell receptor beta chains from the same sample are listed, as sequenced in a study of OX40 agonist ivuxolimab in advanced cancers. TCRdb's copy holds only in-frame clones and misses some; the assay was immunoSEQ multiplex PCR. The sample has tens of thousands of clones, roughly 91% seen once. Sequences were derived from CD4+ or CD8+ T cells sorted from blood, sampled in a trial of the OX40 agonist ivuxolimab. All receptors derive from an adult with an advanced solid tumor such as melanoma, head and neck, liver or kidney cancer.

The chain couples TRBV18 to TRBJ2-5, with D hard to call. The CDR3 extends over 13 amino acids. Trimming took off 1 base at V and 5 bases at J, with 8 bases between the two ends. Germline V gene sequence: CDR1 KGHSH, CDR2 LQKENI. The CDR3 nucleotides read TGTGCCAGCTCACCACTGGAAGGGGAGACCCAGTACTTC. This gives the protein CASSPLEGETQYF. Together with reference TRBV18 and TRBJ2-5, the CDR3 gives the full variable domain: NAGVMQNPRHLVRRRGQEARLRCSPMKGHSHVYWYRQLPEEGLKFMVYLQKENIIDESGMPKERFSAEFPKEGPSILRIQQVVRGDSAAYFCASSPLEGETQYFGPGTRLLVL.

This chain links TRBV6-5 with TRBJ1-6; TRBD1 agrees at 11 bases. Looked up from germline, CDR1 is MNHEY and CDR2 is SVGAGI. The CDR3 is 14 amino acids. J gave up 10 bases and V 6 bases, and 5 bases lay outside the gene matches. The CDR3 loop is CASRTGQGVSPLHF. In DNA, the CDR3 is TGTGCCAGCAGGACGGGACAGGGGGTCTCACCCCTCCACTTT.

The rearrangement joins TRBV6-6 to TRBJ2-2; a possible D gene is TRBD1 (5 bases). The germline V gene encodes CDR1 MNHNY and CDR2 SVGAGI (reference sequence). CDR3 length: 13 amino acids. V lost 7 bases and J lost 5, with 11 bases in between. CDR3 bases: TGTGCCAGCACCAGGGCCCAAACCGGGGAGCTGTTTTTT. This gives the protein CASTRAQTGELFF.

The chain employs TRBV9 and TRBJ2-5; D not resolved. The CDR3 sequence is 16 residues long. V lost 4 bases and J 2 bases, leaving 18 bases between the germline ends. CDR1 SGDLS and CDR2 YYNGEE come from the germline V gene. Written as DNA, the CDR3 is TGTGCCAGCAGCTTCGAACTACCAAAAAATCAAGAGACCCAGTACTTC. Its protein product is CASSFELPKNQETQYF.

This chain connects TRBV5-1 to TRBJ2-5; D call uncertain. The V and J ends lost 3 bases and 5 bases respectively, with 11 bases between them. CDR3 length: 13 residues. Germline CDR1 reads SGHRS; CDR2 reads YFSETQ. This CDR3 reads CASSSGKLETQYF. The CDR3 DNA reads TGCGCCAGCAGCTCGGGCAAGCTGGAGACCCAGTACTTC.

About this clone: Different DNA sequences within this sample yield the same CDR3. The chain recombines TRBV6-5 with TRBJ1-2; no reliable D call. This CDR3 contains 12 residues. Deletions cut 2 bases from V and 4 bases from J, with 5 bases between. The germline V gene has CDR1 MNHEY and CDR2 SVGAGI. CDR3 in DNA: TGTGCCAGCAGTTACGGTGGCTATGGCTACACCTTC. As protein: CASSYGGYGYTF.

J is TRBJ2-2 and V is TRBV28; either TRBD1 or TRBD2 may fit D (5 bases each). Germline CDR1 reads MDHEN; CDR2 reads SYDVKM. Trimming pared 7 bases from V and 0 bases from J, leaving 30 bases between. The CDR3 runs 21 residues. Here the CDR3 reads CASNWINYPGTPNSNTGELFF. The CDR3 nucleotides read TGTGCCAGCAACTGGATAAATTATCCCGGGACCCCAAATTCGAACACCGGGGAGCTGTTTTTT.

This chain joins TRBV10-3 and TRBJ1-1, with 9 bases fitting TRBD1. The CDR3 runs 12 residues. The germline gives CDR1 ENHRY, CDR2 SYGVKD. The junction had 4 bases not matched to a gene; V was cut back by 6 bases and J by 8 bases. The CDR3 DNA is TGTGCCATCAGACAGGGGGCGAAGGAAGCTTTCTTT. Encoded protein: CAIRQGAKEAFF.

This chain connects TRBV7-9 to TRBJ2-3; 7 bases are a match to TRBD1. Germline CDR1 reads SEHNR; CDR2 reads FQNEAQ (reference sequence). The V and J ends lost 5 bases and 2 bases, in that order; junction bases with no gene match: 10. There are 16 residues in the CDR3. The CDR3 bases are TGTGCCAGCAGCCCGGCTCGGGACAGTTACACAGATACGCAGTATTTT. Encoded protein: CASSPARDSYTDTQYF. Full variable domain (outside the CDR3, taken from reference TRBV7-9 and TRBJ2-3): DTGVSQNPRHKITKRGQNVTFRCDPISEHNRLYWYRQTLGQGPEFLTYFQNEAQLEKSRLLSDRFSAERPKGSFSTLEIQRTEQGDSAMYLCASSPARDSYTDTQYFGPGTRLTVL.

The V and J genes are TRBV19 and TRBJ1-1, with D hard to call. This CDR3 has 15 residues. V gave up 9 bases and J gave up 2 bases, with 19 bases separating them. Germline V gene data show CDR1 as LNHDA and CDR2 as SQIVND (reference sequence). CDR3 DNA sequence: TGTGCCAGCCGCGAAACGTGGCTAGGTAACACTGAAGCTTTCTTT. Amino acids: CASRETWLGNTEAFF.

This sequence joins TRBV9 and TRBJ1-2; 8 nucleotides match TRBD1. CDR1 and CDR2 (germline): SGDLS, YYNGEE. The CDR3 consists of 15 residues. Unmatched junction bases numbered 5, after V lost 0 bases and J lost 4 bases. The CDR3 bases are TGTGCCAGCAGCGTAGCTACGGGACAGGCCTATGGCTACACCTTC. It specifies CASSVATGQAYGYTF.

In this sample, this clone turned up a few times. The rearrangement links TRBV28 to TRBJ2-5; D unresolved. The CDR3 is made up of 14 amino acids. The germline V gene encodes CDR1 MDHEN and CDR2 SYDVKM. Trimming took off 5 bases at V and 5 bases at J, with 15 bases between the two ends. CDR3 sequence (DNA): TGTGCCAGCAGTCCGGCGGCTAGGTGGGAGACCCAGTACTTC. This codes for CASSPAARWETQYF.

The chain combines TRBV19 with TRBJ2-1; D remains ambiguous. The CDR3 is 17 amino acids. In germline, CDR1 is LNHDA, CDR2 SQIVND (reference sequence). V lost 3 bases and J lost 0, with 15 bases in between. The CDR3 region is CASSIYGLLSSYNEQFF. As DNA, the CDR3 is TGTGCCAGTAGTATCTACGGTCTTCTAAGCTCCTACAATGAGCAGTTCTTC.

This clone appeared once. The rearrangement uses TRBV10-3 and TRBJ1-2; the D is unclear. Germline CDR1 and CDR2: ENHRY and SYGVKD. V gave up 2 bases and J gave up 2 bases, with 9 bases separating them. The CDR3 has 14 residues. This chain's CDR3 is CAISEGRTNYGYTF. In DNA, the CDR3 is TGTGCCATCAGTGAGGGGAGGACCAACTATGGCTACACCTTC.

The chain recombines TRBV10-1 with TRBJ2-3, with 8 nucleotides matching TRBD1. The J segment lost 3 bases and the V segment lost 2 bases, leaving 1 base of the junction unmatched. Per the germline V gene, CDR1 is WNHNN and CDR2 is SYGVQD (reference sequence). This CDR3 region has 14 residues. CDR3 sequence (DNA): TGCGCCAGCAGTGAGGGACAGGGAACAGATACGCAGTATTTT. Residues: CASSEGQGTDTQYF.

V usage is TRBV6-1 and J usage is TRBJ2-7; D is tentatively TRBD1 or TRBD2 (6 bases each). Germline CDR1 MNHNS, CDR2 SASEGT. Trimming shortened V by 5 bases and J by 0 bases, and 14 bases separated the two germline ends. The CDR3 has 15 residues. The CDR3 reads CASSRGPGGSYEQYV. In nucleotides, the CDR3 is TGTGCCAGCAGTCGGGGGCCCGGCGGCTCCTACGAGCAGTACGTC.

The rearrangement links TRBV6-6 to TRBJ1-3; 7 bases agree with TRBD1. After removal of 9 bases from V and 0 bases from J, the junction contained 5 bases not matched to a gene. This CDR3 contains 14 residues. The germline V gene encodes CDR1 MNHNY and CDR2 SVGAGI (reference sequence). The CDR3 here is CASRQGHSGNTIYF. As DNA, the CDR3 is TGTGCCAGTCGACAGGGCCACTCTGGAAACACCATATATTTT.

This chain connects TRBV19 to TRBJ1-1; TRBD1 matches at 7 bases. The junction had 15 bases not matched to a gene; V was cut back by 4 bases and J by 7 bases. There are 16 residues in the CDR3. CDR1 and CDR2 from the germline V gene are LNHDA and SQIVND (reference sequence). CDR3 loop: CASSTQLLGGADEAFF. Here the CDR3 DNA reads TGTGCCAGTAGTACCCAACTTCTAGGGGGCGCGGATGAAGCTTTCTTT.

In DNA form, the CDR3 reads TGTGCCAGCAGCGTTGATCCGGGACAGGGGTCGGGTTTGTACGAGCAGTACTTC. Protein sequence: CASSVDPGQGSGLYEQYF. V and J are TRBV9 and TRBJ2-7, with TRBD1 identical over 10 bases. V shed 2 bases and J 4 bases; nucleotides not matched to a gene: 15. In germline, CDR1 is SGDLS, CDR2 YYNGEE. This CDR3 region has 18 residues.

CDR3 sequence reads: CASSIGGFGEKLFF. In DNA form, the CDR3 reads TGTGCCAGTAGTATCGGTGGTTTTGGAGAAAAACTGTTTTTT. J is TRBJ1-4 and V is TRBV19; D remains unclear. Trimming took off 3 bases at V and 8 bases at J, with 13 bases between the two ends. Germline assignment: CDR1 LNHDA and CDR2 SQIVND (reference sequence). This CDR3 is built from 14 residues.

This clone appeared a single time. Its ends do not fully match the called genes, so a read error is possible. Additional DNA sequences in this sample encode the identical CDR3. This chain links TRBV27 with TRBJ2-5, with D perhaps matching TRBD2 (5 bases). CDR3 length: 13 residues. Germline values: CDR1 MNHEY, CDR2 SMNVEV (reference sequence). The CDR3 sequence is CASSSGYQETQYF. For the CDR3, the DNA is TGTGCCAGCAGTTCGGGATACCAAGAGACTCAGTACTTC.

J is TRBJ1-6 and V is TRBV6-5; the D gene is possibly TRBD1 (6 bases). The CDR3 is made up of 14 amino acids. Trimming left V 7 bases short and J 5 bases short, with 12 bases between. Germline loops: CDR1 MNHEY, CDR2 SVGAGI. The CDR3: CASTRGHNNSPLHF. The CDR3 coding sequence is TGTGCCAGCACCAGGGGACACAATAATTCACCCCTCCACTTT.

The V gene is TRBV5-1, the J gene TRBJ2-6; D may be TRBD1 or TRBD2 (5 bases each). Germline V gene lookup returns CDR1 SGHRS and CDR2 YFSETQ. V lost 0 bases and J lost 4, with 11 bases in between. The CDR3 has 16 amino acids. Here the CDR3 reads CASSLALGVGANVLTF. In DNA, the CDR3 is TGCGCCAGCAGCTTGGCCTTGGGGGTCGGGGCCAACGTCCTGACTTTC. Using reference TRBV5-1 and TRBJ2-6 for the parts outside the CDR3, the full variable domain is KAGVTQTPRYLIKTRGQQVTLSCSPISGHRSVSWYQQTPGQGLQFLFEYFSETQRNKGNFPGRFSGRQFSNSRSEMNVSTLELGDSALYLCASSLALGVGANVLTFGAGSRLTVL.

The gene calls are TRBV30 and TRBJ1-4; D gene ambiguous. There are 14 residues in the CDR3. The germline V gene has CDR1 GTSNPN and CDR2 SVGIG (reference sequence). Trimming left V 5 bases short and J 7 bases short, with 17 bases between. CDR3 residues: CAWGGAISVEKLFF. CDR3 DNA: TGTGCCTGGGGAGGAGCCATTTCCGTTGAAAAACTGTTTTTT.

Note on this clone: The junction shows a germline mismatch at one end, possibly a read error. The V gene is TRBV2, the J gene TRBJ1-6, with D hard to call. Germline CDR1 is SNHLY and CDR2 is FYNNEI. The CDR3 sequence is 14 residues long. CDR3 nucleotide sequence: TGTACCAGCAGTAGGTCAGGATTTAATTCACCCCTCCACTTT. Its translation is CTSSRSGFNSPLHF. Looking up the rest from reference TRBV2 and TRBJ1-6 gives the full variable domain: EPEVTQTPSHQVTQMGQEVILRCVPISNHLYFYWYRQILGQKVEFLVSFYNNEISEKSEIFDDQFSVERPDGSNFTLKIRSTKLEDSAMYFCTSSRSGFNSPLHFGNGTRLTVT.

This sequence joins TRBV2 and TRBJ2-1; TRBD2 might be the D (5 bases). The ends were cut back, 3 bases at V and 4 bases at J, with 7 bases in the middle. Germline CDR1 is SNHLY and CDR2 is FYNNEI. The CDR3 spans 13 residues. CDR3 protein: CASSDPGYNEQFF. The CDR3 bases are TGTGCCAGCAGTGACCCGGGATACAATGAGCAGTTCTTC.